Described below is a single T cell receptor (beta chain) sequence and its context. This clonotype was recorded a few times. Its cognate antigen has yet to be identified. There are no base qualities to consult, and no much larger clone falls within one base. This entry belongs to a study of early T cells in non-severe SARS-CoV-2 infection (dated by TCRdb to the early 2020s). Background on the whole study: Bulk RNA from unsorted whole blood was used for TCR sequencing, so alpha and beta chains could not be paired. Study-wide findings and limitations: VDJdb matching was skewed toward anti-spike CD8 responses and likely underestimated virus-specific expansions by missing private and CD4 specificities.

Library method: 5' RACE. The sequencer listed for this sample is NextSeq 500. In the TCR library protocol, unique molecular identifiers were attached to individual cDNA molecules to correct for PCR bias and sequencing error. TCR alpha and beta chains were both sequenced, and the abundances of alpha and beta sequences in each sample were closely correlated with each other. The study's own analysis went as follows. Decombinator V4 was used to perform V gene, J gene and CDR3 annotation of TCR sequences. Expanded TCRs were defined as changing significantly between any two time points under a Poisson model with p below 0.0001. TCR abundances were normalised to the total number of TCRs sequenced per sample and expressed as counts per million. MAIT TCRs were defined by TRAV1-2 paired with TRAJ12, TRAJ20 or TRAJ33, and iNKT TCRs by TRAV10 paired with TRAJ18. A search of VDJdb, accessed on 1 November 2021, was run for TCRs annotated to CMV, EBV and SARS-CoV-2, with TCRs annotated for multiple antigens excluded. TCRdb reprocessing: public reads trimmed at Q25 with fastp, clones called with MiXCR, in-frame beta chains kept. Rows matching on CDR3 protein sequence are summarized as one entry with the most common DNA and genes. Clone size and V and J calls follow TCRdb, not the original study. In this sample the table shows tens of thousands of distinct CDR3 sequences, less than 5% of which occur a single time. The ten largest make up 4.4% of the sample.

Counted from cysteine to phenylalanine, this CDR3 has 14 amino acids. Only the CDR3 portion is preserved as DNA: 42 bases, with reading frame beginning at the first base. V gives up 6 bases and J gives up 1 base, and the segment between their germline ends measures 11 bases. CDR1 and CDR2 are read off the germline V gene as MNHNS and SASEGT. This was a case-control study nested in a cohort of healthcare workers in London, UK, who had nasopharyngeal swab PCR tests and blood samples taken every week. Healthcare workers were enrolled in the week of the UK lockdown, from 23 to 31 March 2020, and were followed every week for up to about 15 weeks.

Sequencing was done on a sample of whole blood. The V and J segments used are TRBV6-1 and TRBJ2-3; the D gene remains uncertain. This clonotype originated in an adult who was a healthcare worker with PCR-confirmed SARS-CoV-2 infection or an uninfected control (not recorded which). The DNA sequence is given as TGTGCCAGCAGCGTAGGGTTTGGCACAGATACGCAGTATTTT. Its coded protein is CASSVGFGTDTQYF.